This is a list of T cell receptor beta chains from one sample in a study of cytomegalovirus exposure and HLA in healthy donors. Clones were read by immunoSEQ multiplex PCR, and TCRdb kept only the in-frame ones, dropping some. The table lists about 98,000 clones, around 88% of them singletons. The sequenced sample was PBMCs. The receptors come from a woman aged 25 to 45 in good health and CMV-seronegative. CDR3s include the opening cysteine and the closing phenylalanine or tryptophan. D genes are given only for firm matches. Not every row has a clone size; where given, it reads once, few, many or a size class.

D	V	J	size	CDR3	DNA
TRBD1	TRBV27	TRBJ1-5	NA	CASSDRGRGQPQHF	TGTGCCAGCAGCGACAGGGGGCGAGGTCAGCCCCAGCATTTT
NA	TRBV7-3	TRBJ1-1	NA	CASSFSPGLEAFF	TGTGCCAGCAGCTTCTCCCCGGGGTTAGAAGCTTTCTTT
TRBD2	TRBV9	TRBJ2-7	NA	CASSAGGVAGALSKYF	TGTGCCAGCAGCGCCGGGGGGGTAGCGGGTGCCCTTAGCAAGTACTTC
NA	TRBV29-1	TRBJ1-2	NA	CSVPSPHPGDYGYTF	TGCAGCGTTCCGAGTCCGCATCCCGGGGACTATGGCTACACCTTC
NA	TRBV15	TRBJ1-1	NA	CATSRDQSFSTEAFF	TGTGCCACCAGCAGAGATCAATCGTTTAGCACTGAAGCTTTCTTT
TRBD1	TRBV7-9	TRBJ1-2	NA	CASRVGQRKNYGYTF	TGTGCCAGCAGGGTGGGACAGCGAAAGAACTATGGCTACACCTTC
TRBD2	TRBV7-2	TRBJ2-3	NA	CASSLAVYRNGGAGVDTQYF	TGTGCCAGCAGCTTAGCGGTTTATAGAAACGGGGGGGCTGGTGTAGATACGCAGTATTTT
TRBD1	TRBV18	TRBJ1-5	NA	CASSPQGGPQHF	TGTGCCAGCTCCCCGCAGGGGGGCCCCCAGCATTTT
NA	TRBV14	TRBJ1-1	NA	CASSLQDTEAFF	TGTGCCAGCAGCCTACAGGACACTGAAGCTTTCTTT
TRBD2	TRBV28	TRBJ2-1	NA	CASSGMGTSEHEQFF	TGTGCCAGCAGCGGAATGGGGACTAGCGAGCATGAGCAGTTCTTC
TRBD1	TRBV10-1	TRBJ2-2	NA	CASSLQGTAYTGELFF	TGCGCCAGCAGTTTGCAGGGGACAGCCTACACCGGGGAGCTGTTTTTT
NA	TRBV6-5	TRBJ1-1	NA	CASSLPPRAFF	TGTGCCAGCAGTTTACCCCCCAGAGCTTTCTTT
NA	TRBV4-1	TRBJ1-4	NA	CASSQAGGSEKLFF	TGCGCCAGCAGCCAAGCGGGGGGAAGCGAAAAACTGTTTTTT
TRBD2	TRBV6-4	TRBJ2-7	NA	CASNPRTSDDEQYF	TGTGCCAGCAATCCGAGGACTAGCGACGACGAGCAGTACTTC
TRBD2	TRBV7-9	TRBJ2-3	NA	CASSSGLDTDTQYF	TGTGCCAGCAGCTCTGGACTAGACACAGATACGCAGTATTTT
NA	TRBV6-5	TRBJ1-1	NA	CASSYSPGRNTEAFF	TGTGCCAGCAGTTACTCGCCGGGGAGGAACACTGAAGCTTTCTTT
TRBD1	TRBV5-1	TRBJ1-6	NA	CASSAGVQGGPPSPLHF	TGCGCCAGCAGCGCGGGGGTACAGGGGGGTCCCCCTTCACCCCTCCACTTT
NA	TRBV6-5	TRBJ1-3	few	CASSLSRSGNTIYF	TGTGCCAGCAGCCTCTCCCGCTCTGGAAACACCATATATTTT
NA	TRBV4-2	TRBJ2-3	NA	CASNRAGLSTDTQYF	TGTGCCAGCAACCGAGCGGGTCTAAGCACAGATACGCAGTATTTT
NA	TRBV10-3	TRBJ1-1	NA	CAISESGGNTEAFF	TGTGCCATCAGTGAGTCGGGAGGTAACACTGAAGCTTTCTTT
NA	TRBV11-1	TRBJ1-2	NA	CASSPSPTEGVLSGYTF	TGTGCCAGCAGCCCATCCCCCACAGAAGGGGTGCTTAGTGGCTACACCTTC
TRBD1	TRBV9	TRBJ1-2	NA	CASSATGGAGGYTF	TGTGCCAGCAGCGCCACAGGGGGCGCGGGAGGCTACACCTTC
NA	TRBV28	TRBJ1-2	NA	CASSLPAVQGRGYTF	TGTGCCAGCAGCCTTCCGGCGGTCCAGGGTCGGGGCTACACCTTC
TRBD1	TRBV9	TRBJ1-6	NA	CASSSGQGDSPLHF	TGTGCCAGCAGCTCAGGACAGGGTGATTCACCCCTCCACTTT
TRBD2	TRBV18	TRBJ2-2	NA	CASSTKLAANTGELFF	TGTGCCAGCTCAACAAAACTAGCGGCGAACACCGGGGAGCTGTTTTTT
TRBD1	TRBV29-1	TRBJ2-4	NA	CSGGQGGAKNIQYF	TGCAGCGGTGGACAGGGGGGAGCCAAAAACATTCAGTACTTC
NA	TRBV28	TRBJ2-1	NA	CASSLSAAYNEQFF	TGTGCCAGCAGTTTATCCGCGGCCTACAATGAGCAGTTCTTC
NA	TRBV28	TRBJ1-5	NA	CASSETGNQPQHF	TGTGCCAGCAGCGAGACGGGTAATCAGCCCCAGCATTTT
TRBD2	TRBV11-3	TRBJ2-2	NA	CASSSRGGGELFF	TGTGCCAGCAGCTCCCGGGGGGGCGGGGAGCTGTTTTTT
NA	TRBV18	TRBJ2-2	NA	CASSPDTFELFF	TGTGCCAGCTCACCGGACACGTTCGAGCTGTTTTTT
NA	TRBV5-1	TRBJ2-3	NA	CASSPLGTRLSTDTQYF	TGCGCCAGCAGCCCACTAGGGACAAGGCTAAGCACAGATACGCAGTATTTT
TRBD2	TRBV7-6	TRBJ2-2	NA	CASSLSSGDLGELFF	TGTGCCAGCAGCTTAAGTAGCGGGGATCTCGGGGAGCTGTTTTTT
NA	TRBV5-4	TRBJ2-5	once	CASSLAGAQETQYF	TGTGCCAGCAGCTTGGCTGGGGCCCAAGAGACCCAGTACTTC
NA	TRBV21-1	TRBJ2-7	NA	CASSTHPGRSNEQYF	TGTGCCAGCAGCACCCACCCAGGGAGGTCCAACGAGCAGTACTTC
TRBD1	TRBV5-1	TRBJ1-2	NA	CASSLGGQGAYGYTF	TGCGCCAGCAGCTTGGGGGGACAGGGGGCCTATGGCTACACCTTC
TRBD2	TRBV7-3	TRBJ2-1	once	CASSLNSGTYNEQFF	TGTGCCAGCAGCTTAAATAGCGGGACGTACAATGAGCAGTTCTTC
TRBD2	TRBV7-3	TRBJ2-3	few	CASSFHSGGPDTQYF	TGTGCCAGCAGCTTCCACAGCGGGGGGCCAGATACGCAGTATTTT
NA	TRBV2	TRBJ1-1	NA	CASSTGYRTEAFF	TGTGCCAGCAGTACAGGGTATCGGACTGAAGCTTTCTTT
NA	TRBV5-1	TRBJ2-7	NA	CASSFPPSDEQYF	TGCGCCAGCAGCTTCCCACCGAGCGACGAGCAGTACTTC
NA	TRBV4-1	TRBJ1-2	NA	CASSQPLYGYTF	TGCGCCAGCAGCCAACCCCTTTATGGCTACACCTTC
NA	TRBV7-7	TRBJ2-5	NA	CASSLARGSETQYF	TGTGCTAGCAGCTTAGCGCGAGGGTCGGAGACCCAGTACTTC
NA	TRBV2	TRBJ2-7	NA	CASRAPSSYEQYF	TGTGCCAGCAGAGCCCCGAGCTCCTACGAGCAGTACTTC
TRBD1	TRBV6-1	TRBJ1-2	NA	CASSDHGQAGGSSYTF	TGTGCCAGCAGTGACCACGGACAGGCTGGGGGCTCGAGCTACACCTTC
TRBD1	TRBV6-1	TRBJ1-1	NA	CASSGTGGLQNTEAFF	TGTGCCAGCAGTGGGACAGGGGGACTTCAGAACACTGAAGCTTTCTTT
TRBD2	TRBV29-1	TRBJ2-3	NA	CSVDTLAGEGTQYF	TGCAGCGTCGACACCCTAGCGGGGGAGGGTACGCAGTATTTT
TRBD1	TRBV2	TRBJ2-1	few	CASRDRGNEQFF	TGTGCCAGCAGGGACAGGGGTAATGAGCAGTTCTTC
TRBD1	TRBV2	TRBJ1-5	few	CASSEDRRQPQHF	TGTGCCAGCAGTGAGGACAGGAGGCAGCCCCAGCATTTT
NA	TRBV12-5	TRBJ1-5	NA	CASESGGSNQPQHF	TGTGCTAGTGAATCTGGAGGGAGCAATCAGCCCCAGCATTTT